A single sample gave rise to the 4 T cell receptor beta chains below, sequenced in a study of T cells in Graves' hyperthyroidism and ophthalmopathy. Researchers took RNA transcripts and amplified the TCR beta CDR3 regions from them. The TCR CDR3 first-round RT-PCR relied on the HTBI primer set. Via MiXCR, TCRdb re-called the multiplex PCR reads, giving one row per CDR3 protein. This sample carries 530,000 or so distinct CDR3 sequences, approximately 17% of them seen once, and the ten largest clones take roughly a sixth. The sample consisted of blood. Every receptor here comes from a woman aged 18-29 years with Graves' ophthalmopathy.

This clonotype has just a few counts. J is TRBJ2-7 and V is TRBV28, with TRBD2 matching 9 bases. Germline lookup yields CDR1 MDHEN and CDR2 SYDVKM. Trimming cost V 1 base and J 2 bases; bases outside gene matches: 3. The CDR3 length is 15 residues. The CDR3 bases are TGTGCCAGCAGTTTATTAGGCGGGGGGGCCTACGAGCAGTACTTC. Translated: CASSLLGGGAYEQYF.

In this sample, this clonotype turned up many times. The V call is TRBV5-1, the J call TRBJ2-1; TRBD1 matches 8 bases. Trimming at V came to 4 bases and at J to 6 bases, leaving 12 bases not matched to a gene. The CDR3 is 16 residues long. Germline assignment: CDR1 SGHRS and CDR2 YFSETQ. The DNA of the CDR3 is TGCGCCAGCAGCCATACCGGGGGACAGGTAGCCAATGAGCAGTTCTTC. It encodes CASSHTGGQVANEQFF.

The table lists this clonotype with many counts. The chain joins TRBV18 to TRBJ1-3; no clear D gene. In germline, CDR1 is KGHSH, CDR2 LQKENI. V dropped 2 bases and J dropped 2 bases, with 13 bases sitting between them. The length of the CDR3 is 16 residues. The CDR3 bases are TGTGCCAGCTCACCATTTCGGGATGCTACTGGAAACACCATATATTTT. Its translation: CASSPFRDATGNTIYF.

This clonotype was seen at least ten times. CDR3 DNA: TGCAGTGCAGCCGGGACGGAACAAGAGACCCAGTACTTC. Its translation is CSAAGTEQETQYF. This chain links TRBV20-1 with TRBJ2-5; the D gene could be TRBD1 or TRBD2 (5 bases each). With 6 bases removed from V and 2 bases from J, the gap between germline ends came to 13 bases. The V gene's germline CDR1 is DFQATT and CDR2 SNEGSKA (reference sequence). This CDR3 has 13 residues.